This T cell receptor beta chain was sequenced in a study of blood T cell repertoires in COVID-19. Overall study: PBMCs, B-cell-depleted T cells, or T cells were the source of the cDNA or gDNA that made up the material.

Assignments of participants to cohorts depended upon their own reported clinical history. Symptom resolution, clearance, or two negative PCRs marked the recovered donors of Cohort 3. The CDR3 covers 14 residues. In germline, CDR1 is LNHDA, CDR2 SQIVND (reference sequence). Notes on this clone: The junction departs from germline at one end; a sequencing error may be responsible.

Per the authors' pipeline: Estimation of nucleated cell counts relied on the amplification of reference gene primers. Profiled with immunoSEQ multiplex PCR; TCRdb holds only in-frame clones, not every one. The DNA was the basis for D and trimming; V, J and clone size are from that table. The sample lists 300,000 to 400,000 clones; 88% were seen once. This sequence originates from a woman under 30 who had recovered from COVID-19. The specimen was PBMCs or T cells enriched from blood (not recorded which). This sequence joins TRBV19 and TRBJ2-3; the match to TRBD2 covers 8 bases. Here the CDR3 reads CASRRGVPTDTQYF. The DNA for the CDR3 is TGTGCGAGTAGGCGGGGGGTTCCCACAGATACGCAGTATTTT.